This T cell receptor beta chain originates from a study of blood T cell repertoires in COVID-19. Study-wide background: Sources were T cells, B-cell-depleted T cells, or PBMCs; the material itself was cDNA or gDNA.

Germline V CDR1 and CDR2: SGHNT, YENEEA. The trim removed 5 bases at V and 4 bases at J, leaving 10 bases unmatched. The CDR3 length is 15 residues. Measured with immunoSEQ multiplex PCR; TCRdb has only the in-frame clones, and not every one. Of some 150,000 clones in the sample, 87% were seen once. This receptor was taken from a woman between 45 and 65 years old with acute or convalescent COVID-19. Sequencing was performed on peripheral blood. The genes are TRBV11-3 and TRBJ1-2; TRBD1 matches at 7 bases. The CDR3 region has the DNA TGTGCCAGCAGCCCACAGGGGCCAAGGAGCTATGGCTACACCTTC. Amino acid sequence: CASSPQGPRSYGYTF. Combining the CDR3 with reference TRBV11-3 and TRBJ1-2 gives the whole variable domain EAGVVQSPRYKIIEKKQPVAFWCNPISGHNTLYWYLQNLGQGPELLIRYENEEAVDDSQLPKDRFSAERLKGVDSTLKIQPAELGDSAVYLCASSPQGPRSYGYTFGSGTRLTVV.